This TCR beta chain was profiled in a study of identical twins. TCRdb independently ran MiXCR on the 5' RACE reads; one entry per CDR3 protein. The sample consists of around 550,000 distinct CDR3 sequences, 13% to 15% of them appearing once. The CDR3 length is 14 residues. The V end lost 3 bases, the J end lost 2 bases, and 7 bases lay between the germline ends. CDR1 MGHDK and CDR2 SYGVNS come from the germline V gene. This clonotype was counted a few times. The sample also formed part of further work on yellow fever vaccine responses in identical twins.

The receptor was isolated from a woman aged 18 to 35 in good health. The rearrangement uses TRBV25-1 and TRBJ2-2; D unclear. What was sequenced was CD4+ T cells sorted from blood. Written as DNA, the CDR3 is TGTGCCAGCAGTGAGACGCATAACACCGGGGAGCTGTTTTTT. It yields the protein CASSETHNTGELFF.